The clone carrying this T cell receptor (beta chain) has just a few counts. This record belongs to a study of CD8+ T cells in alopecia areata. Treatment here: oral pan-JAK inhibitor, 5-10 mg twice daily. Extraction and reverse transcription of RNA yielded cDNA as the sequencing template. TCRdb keeps only in-frame clones here, not all; method: immunoSEQ multiplex PCR. Counted here are around 100,000 clones, 60% to 80% occurring once; the ten biggest clones make up roughly 17%. The receptor was isolated from a human donor with alopecia areata. Sequenced material: CD8+ T cells sorted from blood, taken around week 46, from a patient treated with tofacitinib.

CDR3: CASSPLGEETQYF. The CDR3 region has the DNA TGTGCCAGCAGCCCGCTCGGGGAAGAGACCCAGTACTTC. The J gene is TRBJ2-5, the V gene TRBV14; tentative D call: TRBD2 (5 bases). CDR1 and CDR2 (germline): SGHDN, FVKESK. The CDR3 has 13 residues. Trimming removed 4 bases at V and 3 bases at J, with 9 bases between. The variable domain in full, completed from reference TRBV14 and TRBJ2-5, reads EAGVTQFPSHSVIEKGQTVTLRCDPISGHDNLYWYRRVMGKEIKFLLHFVKESKQDESGMPNNRFLAERTGGTYSTLKVQPAELEDSGVYFCASSPLGEETQYFGPGTRLLVL.